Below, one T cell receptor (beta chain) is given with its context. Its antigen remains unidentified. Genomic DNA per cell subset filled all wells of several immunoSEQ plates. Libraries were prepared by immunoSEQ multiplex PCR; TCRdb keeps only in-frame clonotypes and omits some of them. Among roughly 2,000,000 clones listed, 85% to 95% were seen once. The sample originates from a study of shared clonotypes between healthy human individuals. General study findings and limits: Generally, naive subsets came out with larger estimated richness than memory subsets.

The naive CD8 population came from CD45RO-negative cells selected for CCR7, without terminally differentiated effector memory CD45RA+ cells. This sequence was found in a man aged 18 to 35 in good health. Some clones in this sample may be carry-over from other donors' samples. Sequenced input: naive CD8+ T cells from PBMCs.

Here the CDR3 reads CASSDPDGSYEQYF. The CDR3 region has the DNA TGTGCCAGTAGTGACCCGGACGGGTCCTACGAGCAGTACTTC. The rearrangement uses TRBV19 and TRBJ2-7; D unresolved. Germline CDR1 LNHDA, CDR2 SQIVND (reference sequence). Trimming shortened V by 5 bases and J by 1 base, and 12 bases separated the two germline ends. The CDR3 spans 14 residues.